One TCR beta chain is described in this entry. What it binds is not known. Time point denoted: week 11, during vaccination. Topical imiquimod was applied with each vaccine dose, which held 300 ug of mutant IDH1 20-mer peptide. Every donor had a new WHO grade 3 or 4 astrocytoma that was IDH1-mutant, with loss of nuclear ATRX. These data originate in a study of a mutant IDH1 vaccine in newly diagnosed glioma. Looking at the study overall: Treated individuals were approximately 60% male and roughly 40% female, averaging roughly 44 years of age. Patients previously underwent radiotherapy, temozolomide, or both, and most underwent both. Notes on the study in general: Detectable vaccine-induced immune responses arose in 93.3% of patients.

This CDR3 is 16 amino acids long. CDR1 MNHNY and CDR2 SVGAGI come from the germline V gene (reference sequence). V trimming: 6 bases; J trimming: 8 bases; junction bases outside the gene matches: 14. Method: immunoSEQ multiplex PCR; TCRdb's copy keeps in-frame clones and lacks some. The sample contains roughly 120,000 clones, around 80% of which appear only once. Sequencing used PBMCs, obtained from a glioma patient whose treatment included an IDH1 peptide vaccine. This chain joins TRBV6-6 and TRBJ1-2, with 11 bases identical to TRBD1. This receptor was taken from a man aged 35-49 years with glioma. In nucleotides, the CDR3 is TGTGCCAGCAGCCCTCCGGACAGGGGGCTATTTGGCGGCTACACCTTC. It translates to CASSPPDRGLFGGYTF.